This T cell receptor (beta chain) was found in a study of blood T cells in healthy people across ages (dated by TCRdb to about 2015). Some background on the complete study: Template switching captured roughly one uniquely barcoded TCR beta cDNA molecule per two T cells in model experiments. To track age-related changes in TCR beta repertoire diversity, the study relied on deep sequencing normalized with unique cDNA molecular identifiers. The donors were split into four age groups: young (average around 15 years), middle-aged (more than 35), aged (more than 60) and long-lived (approximately 80). Donors of different ages were randomly distributed across sequencing lanes to avoid experimental bias. Two additional independent replicas of 1 million unique cDNA reads from the same blood draw were analyzed for two donors (one aged 18 to 29 and one aged 80 or older).

Libraries were constructed by 5' RACE. Sequencing took place on an Illumina HiSeq 2500. A second PCR of about 7 to 12 cycles was performed with a sample-barcoded 5' primer and a J-beta primer mix. Each TCR beta cDNA molecule received a unique molecular identifier from a template-switch 5' adaptor carrying 12 random nucleotides. Each sample yielded at least 2.5 million CDR3-containing paired-end reads. All of the RNA was converted into first-strand cDNA using the Mint cDNA synthesis kit, with a TRBC-specific oligonucleotide serving as the primer. Following uracil-DNA glycosylase treatment, all cDNA underwent a first 18-cycle PCR with the universal primers M1SS and BC2_uni_R. The original methods were these. Normalization of each sample was performed by random selection of 1 million high-quality reads, each carrying a distinct molecular identifier. Reads with shared molecular identifiers were discarded instead of being binned into consensus sequences. MiTCR, set to a Q25 quality threshold and the strictest error-elimination algorithm, was used for CDR3 identification, clonotype clustering and error correction. Lower-bound total TCR beta diversity was estimated with a nonparametric unseen species model using Euler transformation. TCRdb applied fastp at Q25 and MiXCR to the public reads, then kept only in-frame beta chains. Each CDR3 protein gets just one entry, which takes the most common genes and DNA from the rows behind it. TCRdb assigned the V and J calls; the authors' analysis was not used. This sample lists about 680,000 distinct CDR3 sequences; 49% were detected once. The biggest ten clones account for roughly 31% of the sample.

Beyond this particular receptor, the publication reports: Observed TCR beta diversity per million T cells fell roughly linearly with age, and a significant reduction was already apparent by age about 38. Compared with the aged group, more naive CD4+ T cells, fewer expanded clones and increased TCR diversity were shown by the long-lived group, suggesting age selection. Estimates of total diversity based on one million sequenced T cells were regarded as lower bounds and as underestimates. Because profiling used bulk unsorted PBMCs, naive and antigen-experienced compartments could not be compared conclusively. There was a strong correlation between observed TCR beta diversity and the percentage of naive T cells measured by flow cytometry. Donor CMV infection status was unknown, potentially confounding age-related changes in expanded clonotypes.

For this clonotype: What antigen it recognizes has not been identified. No much larger clone is present one base from it, and per-base qualities are unavailable.

The donors were roughly 38 Caucasian individuals from Russia, aged roughly 6 to 95 years, who were systemically healthy. Each donor gave about 9.2 milliliters of peripheral blood, drawn into EDTA-treated Vacutainer tubes. PBMCs were isolated by Ficoll-Paque density-gradient centrifugation, with at least 6.5 million obtained per sample. Total RNA was extracted from PBMCs with Trizol reagent, with at least 5 micrograms obtained per sample. Naive CD45RAhigh/CD27high T cell percentages were measured by flow cytometry on a PBMC aliquot from every donor. CDR1 DFQATT and CDR2 SNEGSKA are derived from the germline V gene (reference sequence). From cysteine to phenylalanine, the CDR3 is 15 amino acids long. Just CDR3 DNA is preserved here, 45 bases in frame from base 1. Compared with germline, V lacks 4 bases and J lacks 4 bases; bases without a gene match: 10.

The sequence links TRBV20-1 to TRBJ2-3; 8 central bases correspond to TRBD2. Sequencing input: blood. The clonotype was recovered from a woman aged 55-75 years in good health. Read as DNA, the sequence is TGCAGTGCTACAAGCCCGGGGACTAGGTCAGATACGCAGTATTTT. This gives the protein CSATSPGTRSDTQYF.